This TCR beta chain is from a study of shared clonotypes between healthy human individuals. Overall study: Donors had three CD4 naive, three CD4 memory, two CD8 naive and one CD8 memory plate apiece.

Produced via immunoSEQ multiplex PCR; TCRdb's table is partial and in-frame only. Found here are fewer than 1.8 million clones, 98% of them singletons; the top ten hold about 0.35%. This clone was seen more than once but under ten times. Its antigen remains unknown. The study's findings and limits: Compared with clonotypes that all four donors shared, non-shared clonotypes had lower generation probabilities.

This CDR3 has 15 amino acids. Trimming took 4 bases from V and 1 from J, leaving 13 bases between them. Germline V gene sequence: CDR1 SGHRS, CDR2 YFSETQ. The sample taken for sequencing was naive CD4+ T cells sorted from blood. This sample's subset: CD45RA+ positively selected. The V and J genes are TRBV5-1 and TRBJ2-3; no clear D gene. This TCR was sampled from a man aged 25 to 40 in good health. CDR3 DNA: TGCGCCAGCAGCCCGGCGGTGTCAGGCACAGATACGCAGTATTTT. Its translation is CASSPAVSGTDTQYF. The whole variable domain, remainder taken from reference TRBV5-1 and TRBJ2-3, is KAGVTQTPRYLIKTRGQQVTLSCSPISGHRSVSWYQQTPGQGLQFLFEYFSETQRNKGNFPGRFSGRQFSNSRSEMNVSTLELGDSALYLCASSPAVSGTDTQYFGPGTRLTVL.